This TCR beta chain was sequenced in a study of CD8 T cells in Susac syndrome (dated by TCRdb to the late 2010s). In terms of the full investigation: Repertoire sequencing was used to test whether CD8+ T cell activation and differentiation in Susac syndrome was antigen driven. The study compared CD8+ T cell repertoire clonality among 12 healthy donors, around 14 Susac syndrome patients and about 16 multiple sclerosis patients. Overall results and qualifications from the work: The number of individuals in the TCR sequencing and HLA analysis was recognized as being relatively small.

Notes on this clonotype: There is no known antigen for this receptor. No quality values exist for individual bases; no much larger clone is one base distant.

High-throughput TCR beta sequencing profiled peripheral blood CD8+ and CD4+ T cells from healthy donors, Susac syndrome patients and multiple sclerosis patients. Treatment-naive patients with stable or active relapsing-remitting disease fulfilling revised McDonald criteria were used as multiple sclerosis controls. Bulk CD8+ and CD4+ T cells were purified by magnetic negative isolation, while CD8+ TEMRA cells were enriched using FACS. Blood was collected in EDTA tubes and processed within 24 hours, with PBMCs isolated through density gradient centrifugation. PBMCs intended for TCR sequencing were cryopreserved in liquid nitrogen and thawed later in a water bath at 37 degrees C. The sorted or isolated CD4+, CD8+ and CD8+ TEMRA cells reached a purity of at least 90%. For CDR1 and CDR2, the germline V gene lists SGDLS and YYNGEE. Including cysteine and phenylalanine, the CDR3 has 13 amino acids. The sequence is cut down to CDR3 DNA, 39 bases in frame from base 1. From V the trimming removes 0 bases and from J it removes 7 bases, while the gene matches leave 2 bases of the junction unaccounted for.

RNA was extracted with the RNeasy kit and roughly 0.45 to 1 ug was reverse transcribed using random hexamers. The immunoSEQ multiplex PCR assay, which covers 54 Vbeta and 13 Jbeta segments, was used to amplify TCR beta CDR3 regions. To correct PCR amplification bias, a synthetic template baseline was used for both primer optimization and computational correction. Under the source paper's analysis protocol: Reads were annotated to V, D and J genes according to IMGT and were analyzed with immunoSEQ Analyzer, with only productive sequences retained. To calculate clonality, Shannon entropy was normalized by log2 of the number of productive unique sequences and then subtracted from one. Public and private clones were assessed among the 100 most prevalent clones of each patient and control. Clones were defined as Susac-specific if absent from the healthy and MS cohorts, from around 1,000 published viral clones and from other ImmuneACCESS disease sequences. Using fastp trimming at Q25 and MiXCR clonotype assembly, TCRdb reanalyzed the public sequencing data and kept in-frame beta chains. Every entry covers one CDR3 protein and lists the most common genes and DNA from its rows. What appears here as the V and J calls and clone size reflects TCRdb's work, not the paper's. The sample data list 77,000 or so distinct CDR3 sequences, and roughly 94% of these were observed just once. Jointly, the top ten make up approximately 0.4% of the sample.

The TCR sequence derives from a human donor with multiple sclerosis. This sequence uses TRBV9 and TRBJ2-7; 9 of the junction bases match TRBD2. Specimen: CD8+ T cells from PBMCs. Here the CDR3 is given as CASSVGAGGEQYF. The DNA sequence is as follows: TGTGCCAGCAGCGTAGGCGCGGGAGGGGAGCAGTACTTC.